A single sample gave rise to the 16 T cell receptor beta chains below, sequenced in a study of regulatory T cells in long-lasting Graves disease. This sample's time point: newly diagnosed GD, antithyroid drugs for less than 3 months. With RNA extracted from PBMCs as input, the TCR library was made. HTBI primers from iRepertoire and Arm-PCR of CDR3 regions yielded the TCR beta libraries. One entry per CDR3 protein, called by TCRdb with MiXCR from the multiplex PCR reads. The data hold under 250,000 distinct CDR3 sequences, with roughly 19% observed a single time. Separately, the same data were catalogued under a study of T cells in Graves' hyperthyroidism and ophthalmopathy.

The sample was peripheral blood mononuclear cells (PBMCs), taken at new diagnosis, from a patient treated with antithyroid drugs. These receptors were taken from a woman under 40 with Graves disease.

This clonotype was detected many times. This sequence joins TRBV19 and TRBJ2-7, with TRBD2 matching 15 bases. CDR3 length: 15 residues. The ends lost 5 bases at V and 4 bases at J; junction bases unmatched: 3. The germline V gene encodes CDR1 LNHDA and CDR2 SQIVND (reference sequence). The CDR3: CASSAGLAGGYEQYF. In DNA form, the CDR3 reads TGTGCCAGTAGTGCCGGACTAGCGGGAGGGTACGAGCAGTACTTC. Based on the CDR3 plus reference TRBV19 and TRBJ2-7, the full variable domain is DGGITQSPKYLFRKEGQNVTLSCEQNLNHDAMYWYRQDPGQGLRLIYYSQIVNDFQKGDIAEGYSVSREKKESFPLTVTSAQKNPTAFYLCASSAGLAGGYEQYFGPGTRLTVT.

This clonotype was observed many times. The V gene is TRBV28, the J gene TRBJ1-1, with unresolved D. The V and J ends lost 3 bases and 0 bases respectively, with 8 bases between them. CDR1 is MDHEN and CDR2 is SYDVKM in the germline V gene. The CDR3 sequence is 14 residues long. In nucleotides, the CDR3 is TGTGCCAGCAGTTTTCCCCTGGTGAACACTGAAGCTTTCTTT. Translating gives CASSFPLVNTEAFF.

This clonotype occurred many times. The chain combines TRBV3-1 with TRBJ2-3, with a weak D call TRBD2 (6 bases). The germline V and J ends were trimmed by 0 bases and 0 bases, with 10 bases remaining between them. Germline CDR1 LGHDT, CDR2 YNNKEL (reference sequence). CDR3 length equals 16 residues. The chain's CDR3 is CASSQDPGLSTDTQYF. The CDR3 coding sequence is TGTGCCAGCAGCCAAGATCCGGGACTCAGCACAGATACGCAGTATTTT.

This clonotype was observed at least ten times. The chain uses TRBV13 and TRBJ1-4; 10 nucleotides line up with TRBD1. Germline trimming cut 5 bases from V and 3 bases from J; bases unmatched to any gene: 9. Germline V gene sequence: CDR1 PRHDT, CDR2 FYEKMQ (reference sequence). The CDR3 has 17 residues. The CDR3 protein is CASSPGQGIGANEKLFF. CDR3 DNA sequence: TGTGCCAGCAGCCCGGGACAGGGGATCGGAGCTAATGAAAAACTGTTTTTT.

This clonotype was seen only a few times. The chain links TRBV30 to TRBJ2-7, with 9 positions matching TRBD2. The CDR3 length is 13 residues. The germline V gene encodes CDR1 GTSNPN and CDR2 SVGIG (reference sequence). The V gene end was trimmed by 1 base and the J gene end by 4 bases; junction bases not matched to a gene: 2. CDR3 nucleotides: TGTGCCTGGAGTGGACTAGCGGTTTACGAGCAGTACTTC. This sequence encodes CAWSGLAVYEQYF. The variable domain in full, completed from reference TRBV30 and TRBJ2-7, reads SQTIHQWPATLVQPVGSPLSLECTVEGTSNPNLYWYRQAAGRGLQLLFYSVGIGQISSEVPQNLSASRPQDRQFILSSKKLLLSDSGFYLCAWSGLAVYEQYFGPGTRLTVT.

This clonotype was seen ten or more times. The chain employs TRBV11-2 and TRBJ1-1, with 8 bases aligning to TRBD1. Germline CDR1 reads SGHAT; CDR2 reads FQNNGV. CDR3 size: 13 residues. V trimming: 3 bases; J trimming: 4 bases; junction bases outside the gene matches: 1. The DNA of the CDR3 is TGTGCCAGCAGCTTTGACAGGGGCACTGAAGCTTTCTTT. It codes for CASSFDRGTEAFF.

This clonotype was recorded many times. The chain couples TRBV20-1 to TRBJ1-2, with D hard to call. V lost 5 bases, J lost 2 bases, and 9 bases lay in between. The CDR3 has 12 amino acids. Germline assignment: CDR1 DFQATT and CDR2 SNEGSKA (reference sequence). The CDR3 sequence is CSAPVTNYGYTF. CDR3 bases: TGCAGTGCTCCCGTTACGAACTATGGCTACACCTTC.

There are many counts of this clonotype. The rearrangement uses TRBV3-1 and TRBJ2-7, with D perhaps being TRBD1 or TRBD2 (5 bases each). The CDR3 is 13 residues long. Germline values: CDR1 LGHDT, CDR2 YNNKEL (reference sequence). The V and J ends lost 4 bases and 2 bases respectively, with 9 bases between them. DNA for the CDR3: TGTGCCAGCAGCCCGAGGGGAACCTACGAGCAGTACTTC. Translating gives CASSPRGTYEQYF.

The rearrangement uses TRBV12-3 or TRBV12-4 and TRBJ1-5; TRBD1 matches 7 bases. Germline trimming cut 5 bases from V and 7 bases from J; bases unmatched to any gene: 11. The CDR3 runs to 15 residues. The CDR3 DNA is TGTGCCAGCAGTCCCCTGACAGGGACGGGCCAGCCCCAGCATTTT. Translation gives CASSPLTGTGQPQHF.

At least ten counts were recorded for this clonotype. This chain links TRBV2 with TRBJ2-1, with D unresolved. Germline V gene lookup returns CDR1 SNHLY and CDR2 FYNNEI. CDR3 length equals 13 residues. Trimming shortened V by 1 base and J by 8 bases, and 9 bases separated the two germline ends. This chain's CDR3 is CASSEGSVHEQFF. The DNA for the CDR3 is TGTGCCAGCAGTGAAGGCTCAGTCCATGAGCAGTTCTTC.

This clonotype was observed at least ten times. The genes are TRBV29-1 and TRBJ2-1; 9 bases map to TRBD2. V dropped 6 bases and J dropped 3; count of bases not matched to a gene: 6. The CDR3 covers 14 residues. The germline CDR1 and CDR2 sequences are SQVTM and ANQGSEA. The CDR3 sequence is CSVAGLADYNEQFF. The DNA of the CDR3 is TGCAGCGTCGCGGGACTAGCAGACTACAATGAGCAGTTCTTC.

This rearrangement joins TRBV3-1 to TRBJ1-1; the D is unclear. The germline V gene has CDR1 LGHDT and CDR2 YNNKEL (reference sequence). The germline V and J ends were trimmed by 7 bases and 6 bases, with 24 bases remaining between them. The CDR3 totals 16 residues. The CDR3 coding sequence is TGTGCCAGCAACAAAAAAGGTACAGCCAAAGTTGCTGAAGCTTTCTTT. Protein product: CASNKKGTAKVAEAFF.

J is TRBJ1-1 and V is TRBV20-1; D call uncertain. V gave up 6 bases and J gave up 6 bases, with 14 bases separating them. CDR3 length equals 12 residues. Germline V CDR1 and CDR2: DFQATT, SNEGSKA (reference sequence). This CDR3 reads CSADTRRAEAFF. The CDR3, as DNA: TGCAGTGCAGATACTAGGAGGGCTGAAGCTTTCTTT.

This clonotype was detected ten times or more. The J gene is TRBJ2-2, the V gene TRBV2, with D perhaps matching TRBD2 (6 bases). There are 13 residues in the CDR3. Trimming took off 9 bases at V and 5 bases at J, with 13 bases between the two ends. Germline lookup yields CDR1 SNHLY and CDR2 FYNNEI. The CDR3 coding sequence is TGTGCCAGGTCGGGACTGCTTACCGGGGAGCTGTTTTTT. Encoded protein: CARSGLLTGELFF.

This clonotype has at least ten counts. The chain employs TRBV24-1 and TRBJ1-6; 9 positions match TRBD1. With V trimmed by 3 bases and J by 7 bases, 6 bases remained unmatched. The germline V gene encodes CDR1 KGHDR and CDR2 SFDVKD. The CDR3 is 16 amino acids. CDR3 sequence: CATSDLRDRANSPLHF. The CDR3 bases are TGTGCCACCAGTGATCTCCGGGACAGGGCAAATTCACCCCTCCACTTT.

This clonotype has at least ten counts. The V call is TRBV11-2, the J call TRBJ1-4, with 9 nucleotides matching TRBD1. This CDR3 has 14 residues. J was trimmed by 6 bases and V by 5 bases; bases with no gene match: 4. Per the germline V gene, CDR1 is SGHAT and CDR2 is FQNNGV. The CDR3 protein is CASSPQGADEKLFF. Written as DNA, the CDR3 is TGTGCCAGCAGCCCACAGGGGGCTGATGAAAAACTGTTTTTT.